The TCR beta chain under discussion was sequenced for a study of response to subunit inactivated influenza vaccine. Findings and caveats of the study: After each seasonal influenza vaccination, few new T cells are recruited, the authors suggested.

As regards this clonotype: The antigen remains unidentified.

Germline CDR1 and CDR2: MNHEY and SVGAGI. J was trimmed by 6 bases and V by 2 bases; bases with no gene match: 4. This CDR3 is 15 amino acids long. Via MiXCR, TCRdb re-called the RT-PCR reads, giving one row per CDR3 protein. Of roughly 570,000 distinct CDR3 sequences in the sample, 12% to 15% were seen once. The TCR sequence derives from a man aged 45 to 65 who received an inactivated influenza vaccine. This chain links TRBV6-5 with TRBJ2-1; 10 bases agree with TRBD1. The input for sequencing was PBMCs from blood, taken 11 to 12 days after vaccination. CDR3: CASSYGGTGANEQFF. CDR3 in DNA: TGTGCCAGCAGTTACGGAGGGACAGGGGCCAATGAGCAGTTCTTC.